A single sample is the source of the 22 T cell receptor beta chains below, sequenced in a study of siplizumab effects on memory and regulatory T cells. Libraries were prepared by immunoSEQ multiplex PCR; TCRdb keeps only in-frame clonotypes and omits some of them. Of 100,000 to 120,000 clones listed, more than 90% are singletons. Sequencing input: CD4+ T cells sorted from blood. The receptors stem from a human donor in good health.

The rearrangement uses TRBV5-4 and TRBJ1-1; no definite D call. Trimming pared 0 bases from V and 5 bases from J, leaving 14 bases between. CDR3 length: 15 residues. Germline V gives CDR1 SGHNT, CDR2 YYREEE (reference sequence). CDR3 sequence (DNA): TGTGCCAGCAGCTTGGTGGCTAGGGTTGGGACTGAAGCTTTCTTT. It specifies CASSLVARVGTEAFF.

The V gene is TRBV5-1, the J gene TRBJ1-3; unclear D gene. CDR1 is SGHRS and CDR2 is YFSETQ in the germline V gene. This CDR3 has 15 amino acids. Between the trimmed V and J ends, which lost 2 bases and 2 bases, there was a span of 11 bases. Here the CDR3 DNA reads TGCGCCAGCAGCTTAAACCTCGCTCCTGGAAACACCATATATTTT. It translates to CASSLNLAPGNTIYF.

CDR3 bases: TGTGCCAGTAGTTCCTGGGATCTAGCGGGGTCCGGGGAGCTGTTTTTT. This gives the protein CASSSWDLAGSGELFF. V is TRBV19 and J is TRBJ2-2, with 9 bases fitting TRBD2. This CDR3 is built from 16 residues. CDR1 LNHDA and CDR2 SQIVND come from the germline V gene (reference sequence). J lost 6 bases, V lost 5 bases, and 10 bases had no gene match. The variable domain in full, with the rest retrieved from reference TRBV19 and TRBJ2-2, is DGGITQSPKYLFRKEGQNVTLSCEQNLNHDAMYWYRQDPGQGLRLIYYSQIVNDFQKGDIAEGYSVSREKKESFPLTVTSAQKNPTAFYLCASSSWDLAGSGELFFGEGSRLTVL.

CDR3 coding DNA: TGCGCCAGCAGTGATGGGGGAGGTCGGAACGAGCAGTACTTC. This encodes CASSDGGGRNEQYF. This chain connects TRBV10-1 to TRBJ2-5, with a weak D call TRBD2 (6 bases). The DNA end lines up better with TRBJ2-7; the J call may be wrong. This CDR3 comprises 14 residues. Germline V gives CDR1 WNHNN, CDR2 SYGVQD (reference sequence).

This clone was detected only once. V is TRBV5-4 and J is TRBJ1-1; D not certain. Trimming left V 0 bases short and J 1 base short, with 4 bases between. Germline CDR1 is SGHNT and CDR2 is YYREEE (reference sequence). CDR3 size: 13 residues. The chain's CDR3 is CASSLDENTEAFF. In nucleotides, the CDR3 is TGTGCCAGCAGCTTGGATGAGAACACTGAAGCTTTCTTT.

This chain joins TRBV7-9 and TRBJ1-4; D is possibly TRBD1 (5 bases). The CDR3 length is 14 residues. Germline CDR1 and CDR2: SEHNR and FQNEAQ (reference sequence). The V gene lost 1 base and the J gene lost 8 bases, with 11 bases spanning the gap. The CDR3 bases are TGTGCCAGCAGCTTAGACAGGAATGACGAAAAACTGTTTTTT. Its translation is CASSLDRNDEKLFF. The full variable domain, with the rest looked up from reference TRBV7-9 and TRBJ1-4, is DTGVSQNPRHKITKRGQNVTFRCDPISEHNRLYWYRQTLGQGPEFLTYFQNEAQLEKSRLLSDRFSAERPKGSFSTLEIQRTEQGDSAMYLCASSLDRNDEKLFFGSGTQLSVL.

The chain uses TRBV10-3 and TRBJ2-2; 10 positions agree with TRBD1. This CDR3 has 18 amino acids. J lost 6 bases, V lost 4 bases, and 14 bases had no gene match. CDR1 and CDR2 (germline): ENHRY, SYGVKD. CDR3 sequence: CAISGRRQGAPGSGELFF. For the CDR3, the DNA is TGTGCCATCAGTGGGAGAAGACAGGGGGCGCCCGGGTCCGGGGAGCTGTTTTTT.

The chain couples TRBV6-5 to TRBJ1-3; unclear D gene. CDR1 MNHEY and CDR2 SVGAGI come from the germline V gene. Trimming left V 2 bases short and J 6 bases short, with 14 bases between. This CDR3 spans 15 amino acids. CDR3 amino acids: CASSYRGDPANTIYF. The CDR3 DNA reads as TGTGCCAGCAGTTACCGGGGAGATCCGGCAAACACCATATATTTT.

The rearrangement joins TRBV6-1 to TRBJ1-1; D call uncertain. Per the germline V gene, CDR1 is MNHNS and CDR2 is SASEGT. This CDR3 spans 13 amino acids. The germline V and J ends were trimmed by 3 bases and 1 base, with 6 bases remaining between them. Written as DNA, the CDR3 is TGTGCCAGCAGTGATTTTGGGAACACTGAAGCTTTCTTT. Translated, it gives CASSDFGNTEAFF.

The V and J genes are TRBV7-2 and TRBJ1-2; no clear D. CDR3 length: 13 amino acids. The germline gives CDR1 SGHTA, CDR2 FQGNSA. The V end was cut by 8 bases, the J end by 5 bases, with 15 bases between. The CDR3 protein is CASQFSREYGYTF. The CDR3 DNA reads as TGTGCCAGCCAATTCTCAAGGGAGTATGGCTACACCTTC.

As for this clone: Other DNA sequences in the same sample also yield this CDR3. The chain couples TRBV2 to TRBJ1-4; D ambiguous. Germline V gene data show CDR1 as SNHLY and CDR2 as FYNNEI. The V and J ends lost 8 bases and 0 bases respectively, with 10 bases between them. The CDR3 is 14 residues long. Here the CDR3 reads CASQRGATNEKLFF. As DNA, the CDR3 is TGTGCCAGCCAGCGGGGAGCAACTAATGAAAAACTGTTTTTT.

The rearrangement links TRBV7-9 to TRBJ2-5; D call uncertain. CDR3 length equals 12 residues. V was trimmed by 4 bases and J by 5 bases, leaving 8 bases between them. Germline assignment: CDR1 SEHNR and CDR2 FQNEAQ (reference sequence). The CDR3 region has the DNA TGTGCCAGCAGCTCTTCCCCGGAGACCCAGTACTTC. Protein product: CASSSSPETQYF.

J is TRBJ1-1 and V is TRBV5-1, with D perhaps matching TRBD1 (5 bases). The ends were cut back, 0 bases at V and 10 bases at J, with 16 bases in the middle. The CDR3 is 14 residues long. Germline V lookup: CDR1 SGHRS, CDR2 YFSETQ. CDR3 bases: TGCGCCAGCAGCTTGGGACAGCTATCAGGCGTAGCTTTCTTT. As protein: CASSLGQLSGVAFF. Complete variable domain (other parts from reference TRBV5-1 and TRBJ1-1): KAGVTQTPRYLIKTRGQQVTLSCSPISGHRSVSWYQQTPGQGLQFLFEYFSETQRNKGNFPGRFSGRQFSNSRSEMNVSTLELGDSALYLCASSLGQLSGVAFFGQGTRLTVV.

This chain joins TRBV5-4 and TRBJ2-7; D is perhaps TRBD1 (5 bases). The CDR3 has 14 residues. The germline V and J ends were trimmed by 2 bases and 5 bases, with 14 bases remaining between them. Germline V gene sequence: CDR1 SGHNT, CDR2 YYREEE (reference sequence). As DNA, the CDR3 is TGTGCCAGCAGCTTCGTCACTCAGGGCCACGAGCAGTACTTC. This codes for CASSFVTQGHEQYF.

This clone was observed once. The chain carries TRBV14 and TRBJ2-2; D is ambiguous. CDR3 length: 14 amino acids. Germline CDR1 SGHDN, CDR2 FVKESK. Trimming took off 4 bases at V and 0 bases at J, with 6 bases between the two ends. CDR3 amino acids: CASSPATNTGELFF. CDR3 coding DNA: TGTGCCAGCAGCCCCGCTACGAACACCGGGGAGCTGTTTTTT.

This sequence joins TRBV2 and TRBJ2-5; D perhaps matches TRBD2 (5 bases). Germline CDR1 reads SNHLY; CDR2 reads FYNNEI. V was pared by 8 bases and J by 4 bases, with 8 bases between. This CDR3 spans 11 amino acids. The CDR3 DNA follows: TGTGCCAGCCGGGATGCAGAGACCCAGTACTTC. Translation: CASRDAETQYF.

The rearrangement joins TRBV9 to TRBJ1-2; D remains ambiguous. CDR1 and CDR2 (germline): SGDLS, YYNGEE. Trimming took 0 bases from V and 1 from J, leaving 16 bases between them. This CDR3 is 17 amino acids long. The CDR3 spells CASSVDLEHLDNYGYTF. CDR3 in DNA: TGTGCCAGCAGCGTAGATCTGGAGCACTTGGATAACTATGGCTACACCTTC.

The J gene is TRBJ1-2, the V gene TRBV9; D might be TRBD1 (5 bases). Germline lookup yields CDR1 SGDLS and CDR2 YYNGEE. V was pared by 4 bases and J by 4 bases, with 11 bases between. The CDR3 runs to 13 residues. This CDR3 is CASSPTGGYGYTF. DNA for the CDR3: TGTGCCAGCAGCCCTACGGGGGGCTATGGCTACACCTTC.

V and J are TRBV18 and TRBJ1-1; no clear D. The CDR3 is 15 amino acids. Germline V gene lookup returns CDR1 KGHSH and CDR2 LQKENI. Trimming took 3 bases from V and 4 from J, leaving 15 bases between them. CDR3 sequence (DNA): TGTGCCAGCTCACCCCAAGGGCAGACCAGCACTGAAGCTTTCTTT. This gives the protein CASSPQGQTSTEAFF. The whole variable domain, filled in from reference TRBV18 and TRBJ1-1, reads NAGVMQNPRHLVRRRGQEARLRCSPMKGHSHVYWYRQLPEEGLKFMVYLQKENIIDESGMPKERFSAEFPKEGPSILRIQQVVRGDSAAYFCASSPQGQTSTEAFFGQGTRLTVV.

V usage is TRBV19 and J usage is TRBJ1-2, with D maybe TRBD1 (5 bases). The length of the CDR3 is 14 residues. Trimming took off 7 bases at V and 5 bases at J, with 17 bases between the two ends. Germline CDR1 LNHDA, CDR2 SQIVND (reference sequence). CDR3 sequence reads: CASTGTSPDYGYTF. The CDR3 DNA sequence: TGTGCCAGTACAGGGACGTCCCCGGATTATGGCTACACCTTC.

The V call is TRBV25-1, the J call TRBJ2-7; 8 bases map to TRBD1. The length of the CDR3 is 15 residues. In germline, CDR1 is MGHDK, CDR2 SYGVNS. V shed 3 bases, J shed 2 bases, and the junction held 6 bases outside the gene matches. In DNA, the CDR3 is TGTGCCAGCAGTGAGCCGGGACAGGCTGCCTACGAGCAGTACTTC. It is translated as CASSEPGQAAYEQYF.

This clone has just one count. The rearrangement joins TRBV6-5 to TRBJ2-1; 10 bases map to TRBD2. The CDR3 loop spans 13 amino acids. The germline V gene encodes CDR1 MNHEY and CDR2 SVGAGI. V trimming: 6 bases; J trimming: 9 bases; junction bases outside the gene matches: 5. CDR3 nucleotide sequence: TGTGCCAGCAGCACTAGCGGGATCAGTGAGCAGTTCTTC. The encoded protein is CASSTSGISEQFF.